These T cell receptor beta chains were read from a single sample in a study of graft-versus-host responses after intestinal transplantation. The method was immunoSEQ multiplex PCR; TCRdb's version includes in-frame clones alone and lacks a portion of them. The table shows about 29,000 clones, with over 60% occurring only once. The material sequenced was ileum tissue, taken 98 days after intestinal transplantation. The receptors were gathered from a human patient who received an intestinal transplant, so some T cells may come from the graft donor. CDR3s include the opening cysteine and the closing phenylalanine or tryptophan. A D gene is named only where the DNA matches it firmly. Only part of the rows carry a size: once, few, many, or a class if the clone is expanded.

v_gene: TRBV7-2; j_gene: TRBJ2-3; d_gene: -; abundance: -; CDR3aa: CASSPKLGGSTDTQYF; CDR3nt: TGTGCCAGCAGCCCCAAGCTCGGCGGTAGCACAGATACGCAGTATTTT
v_gene: TRBV4-1; j_gene: TRBJ2-7; d_gene: -; abundance: -; CDR3aa: CASSQTDSTYEQYF; CDR3nt: TGCGCCAGCAGCCAAACGGACAGCACCTACGAGCAGTACTTC
v_gene: TRBV7-9; j_gene: TRBJ2-7; d_gene: TRBD2; abundance: -; CDR3aa: CASSLGRLADPYEQYF; CDR3nt: TGTGCCAGCAGCTTAGGGCGCCTAGCGGATCCCTACGAGCAGTACTTC
v_gene: TRBV6-5; j_gene: TRBJ2-3; d_gene: -; abundance: few; CDR3aa: CASSSVGGWGTDTQYF; CDR3nt: TGTGCCAGCAGTTCTGTGGGGGGCTGGGGCACAGATACGCAGTATTTT
v_gene: TRBV6-5; j_gene: TRBJ2-5; d_gene: -; abundance: -; CDR3aa: CASSQFGETQYF; CDR3nt: TGTGCCAGCAGCCAGTTTGGAGAGACCCAGTACTTC
v_gene: TRBV10-1; j_gene: TRBJ2-1; d_gene: -; abundance: few; CDR3aa: CASRDSNEQFF; CDR3nt: TGCGCCAGCAGAGACAGCAATGAGCAGTTCTTC
v_gene: TRBV7-2; j_gene: TRBJ1-3; d_gene: -; abundance: -; CDR3aa: CASAWGSSGNTIYF; CDR3nt: TGTGCCAGTGCATGGGGTTCCTCTGGAAACACCATATATTTT
v_gene: TRBV27; j_gene: TRBJ2-6; d_gene: -; abundance: -; CDR3aa: CASSLSALGVVLTF; CDR3nt: TGTGCCAGCAGTTTATCGGCCCTAGGGGTGGTCCTGACTTTC
v_gene: TRBV7-9; j_gene: TRBJ2-7; d_gene: -; abundance: -; CDR3aa: CASSLTGPSYEQYF; CDR3nt: TGTGCCAGCAGCTTAACAGGACCTTCCTACGAGCAGTACTTC
v_gene: TRBV27; j_gene: TRBJ2-2; d_gene: -; abundance: -; CDR3aa: CASSLHPRGTGELFF; CDR3nt: TGTGCCAGCAGTTTACATCCCAGGGGCACCGGGGAGCTGTTTTTT
v_gene: TRBV29-1; j_gene: TRBJ2-3; d_gene: -; abundance: -; CDR3aa: CSVASQGTDTQYF; CDR3nt: TGCAGCGTTGCATCCCAGGGCACAGATACGCAGTATTTT
v_gene: TRBV5-1; j_gene: TRBJ2-2; d_gene: -; abundance: -; CDR3aa: CASSLAGPNTGELFF; CDR3nt: TGCGCCAGCAGCTTGGCCGGTCCGAACACCGGGGAGCTGTTTTTT
v_gene: TRBV2; j_gene: TRBJ1-2; d_gene: TRBD1; abundance: -; CDR3aa: CASRTGAGLYGYTF; CDR3nt: TGTGCCAGCAGAACAGGGGCCGGCCTCTATGGCTACACCTTC
v_gene: TRBV2; j_gene: TRBJ2-1; d_gene: -; abundance: -; CDR3aa: CASSERTPFTYNEQFF; CDR3nt: TGTGCCAGCAGTGAACGGACACCCTTTACCTACAATGAGCAGTTCTTC
v_gene: TRBV7-2; j_gene: TRBJ2-7; d_gene: TRBD2; abundance: few; CDR3aa: CASSLNGGGDEQYF; CDR3nt: TGTGCCAGCAGCTTAAACGGCGGGGGGGACGAGCAGTACTTC
v_gene: TRBV9; j_gene: TRBJ2-3; d_gene: TRBD2; abundance: once; CDR3aa: CASSVVRRGSTDTQYF; CDR3nt: TGTGCCAGCAGCGTAGTGCGGCGGGGGAGCACAGATACGCAGTATTTT
v_gene: TRBV6-6; j_gene: TRBJ2-7; d_gene: TRBD1; abundance: -; CDR3aa: CASGADRVLEQYF; CDR3nt: TGTGCCAGCGGCGCGGACAGGGTTTTGGAGCAGTACTTC
v_gene: TRBV7-9; j_gene: TRBJ2-3; d_gene: -; abundance: -; CDR3aa: CASSPPGQLNTDTQYF; CDR3nt: TGTGCCAGCAGCCCACCCGGACAGCTCAACACAGATACGCAGTATTTT
v_gene: TRBV5-4; j_gene: TRBJ2-1; d_gene: -; abundance: -; CDR3aa: CASSFRLGRVFSSYNEQFF; CDR3nt: TGTGCCAGCAGCTTCCGTCTGGGCAGGGTGTTTTCTTCCTACAATGAGCAGTTCTTC
v_gene: TRBV13; j_gene: TRBJ1-3; d_gene: -; abundance: -; CDR3aa: CASSLEAGRPGNTIYF; CDR3nt: TGTGCCAGCAGCTTAGAGGCAGGGAGACCTGGAAACACCATATATTTT
v_gene: TRBV9; j_gene: TRBJ1-6; d_gene: TRBD1; abundance: -; CDR3aa: CASSARDSFSPLHF; CDR3nt: TGTGCCAGCAGCGCCCGGGACAGTTTTTCACCCCTCCACTTT
v_gene: TRBV10-2; j_gene: TRBJ1-1; d_gene: TRBD1; abundance: few; CDR3aa: CASSPPGQSTAFF; CDR3nt: TGCGCCAGCAGTCCCCCGGGACAGTCGACCGCTTTCTTT
v_gene: TRBV28; j_gene: TRBJ1-2; d_gene: -; abundance: -; CDR3aa: CASRPQGHKSDGYTF; CDR3nt: TGTGCCAGCAGGCCTCAAGGACATAAATCGGATGGCTACACCTTC
v_gene: TRBV4-1; j_gene: TRBJ2-3; d_gene: -; abundance: -; CDR3aa: CASSQKGGTDTQYF; CDR3nt: TGCGCCAGCAGCCAAAAGGGAGGCACAGATACGCAGTATTTT
v_gene: TRBV6-6; j_gene: TRBJ1-2; d_gene: -; abundance: -; CDR3aa: CASRAKQGRHGYTF; CDR3nt: TGTGCCAGCAGAGCCAAACAGGGAAGGCATGGCTACACCTTC
v_gene: TRBV7-9; j_gene: TRBJ2-3; d_gene: -; abundance: -; CDR3aa: CASSLPSGDTQYF; CDR3nt: TGTGCCAGCAGCCTACCCTCTGGAGATACGCAGTATTTT
v_gene: TRBV2; j_gene: TRBJ2-5; d_gene: TRBD2; abundance: -; CDR3aa: CASQRLGGNQETQYF; CDR3nt: TGTGCCAGTCAGCGCCTGGGGGGGAACCAAGAGACCCAGTACTTC
v_gene: TRBV9; j_gene: TRBJ2-3; d_gene: -; abundance: -; CDR3aa: CASSVAGTGSTDTQYF; CDR3nt: TGTGCCAGCAGCGTAGCCGGGACGGGGAGCACAGATACGCAGTATTTT
v_gene: TRBV27; j_gene: TRBJ2-2; d_gene: TRBD2; abundance: once; CDR3aa: CASSLVLAGGPGELFF; CDR3nt: TGTGCCAGCAGTTTAGTGCTAGCGGGGGGGCCTGGGGAGCTGTTTTTT
v_gene: TRBV7-9; j_gene: TRBJ1-4; d_gene: -; abundance: -; CDR3aa: CASSRAVGGPAEKLFF; CDR3nt: TGTGCCAGCAGCCGGGCCGTTGGGGGGCCGGCTGAAAAACTGTTTTTT
v_gene: TRBV28; j_gene: TRBJ1-5; d_gene: -; abundance: -; CDR3aa: CASSLGTELISPQHF; CDR3nt: TGTGCCAGCAGTTTGGGGACGGAACTAATCAGCCCCCAGCATTTT
v_gene: TRBV6-1; j_gene: TRBJ2-7; d_gene: -; abundance: -; CDR3aa: CASSENEQYF; CDR3nt: TGTGCCAGCAGTGAAAACGAGCAGTACTTC
v_gene: TRBV4-1; j_gene: TRBJ2-7; d_gene: TRBD2; abundance: -; CDR3aa: CASSLLLADPYEQYF; CDR3nt: TGCGCCAGCAGCCTTTTACTAGCGGACCCCTACGAGCAGTACTTC
v_gene: TRBV19; j_gene: TRBJ1-1; d_gene: -; abundance: -; CDR3aa: CASSIGGNEAFF; CDR3nt: TGTGCCAGTAGTATAGGGGGGAATGAAGCTTTCTTT
v_gene: TRBV6-4; j_gene: TRBJ2-1; d_gene: TRBD2; abundance: -; CDR3aa: CASSRAGGVNNEQFF; CDR3nt: TGTGCCAGCAGTCGAGCGGGAGGGGTTAACAATGAGCAGTTCTTC
v_gene: TRBV6-5; j_gene: TRBJ2-7; d_gene: -; abundance: few; CDR3aa: CASSYTQAEQYF; CDR3nt: TGTGCCAGCAGTTACACACAGGCAGAGCAGTACTTC
v_gene: TRBV20-1; j_gene: TRBJ2-5; d_gene: -; abundance: -; CDR3aa: CSGRQETQYF; CDR3nt: TGCAGTGGAAGGCAAGAGACCCAGTACTTC
v_gene: TRBV7-2; j_gene: TRBJ1-2; d_gene: TRBD1; abundance: -; CDR3aa: CAWTGDFYGYTF; CDR3nt: TGTGCCTGGACAGGGGATTTCTATGGCTACACCTTC
v_gene: TRBV25-1; j_gene: TRBJ2-3; d_gene: TRBD1; abundance: -; CDR3aa: CASSETGVWGDTQYF; CDR3nt: TGTGCCAGCAGTGAAACAGGGGTGTGGGGAGATACGCAGTATTTT
v_gene: TRBV2; j_gene: TRBJ1-2; d_gene: -; abundance: few; CDR3aa: CASSGVENYGYTF; CDR3nt: TGTGCCAGCAGTGGGGTTGAGAACTATGGCTACACCTTC
v_gene: TRBV11-2; j_gene: TRBJ1-4; d_gene: TRBD1; abundance: few; CDR3aa: CASSPRQGLLTNEKLFF; CDR3nt: TGTGCCAGCAGCCCCCGACAGGGCTTGCTCACTAATGAAAAACTGTTTTTT
v_gene: TRBV19; j_gene: TRBJ1-6; d_gene: -; abundance: -; CDR3aa: CASTPGYNSPLHF; CDR3nt: TGTGCCAGTACCCCAGGATATAATTCACCCCTCCACTTT